The 6 T cell receptor beta chains below all came from one sample that was sequenced in a study of graft-versus-host responses after intestinal transplantation (dated by TCRdb to the early 2020s). These receptors' antigens are unknown. The library was obtained by the immunoSEQ multiplex PCR assay. In its TCRdb copy, this immuneACCESS table keeps in-frame sequences only and misses some clones. Where compared with another copy, unresolved V genes explain less than half of these, and the others have no known cause. The sample contains approximately 79,000 clones, roughly four fifths of them found a single time. The ten largest clones represent 0.8% to 0.9% of the sample. This specimen's time point label, per the study, means: cells obtained before transplantation from donor or recipient. The sample in question was unstimulated CD4+ T cells sorted from spleen or lymph node cells, obtained before intestinal transplant. The receptors stem from a human donor who received an intestinal transplant.

This chain links TRBV18 with TRBJ2-2, with D perhaps TRBD1 (6 bases). V dropped 2 bases and J dropped 7 bases, with 11 bases sitting between them. This CDR3 region has 14 residues. The germline V gene has CDR1 KGHSH and CDR2 LQKENI. CDR3 sequence reads: CASSPNGGSGELFF. CDR3 sequence (DNA): TGTGCCAGCTCACCAAATGGGGGCAGCGGGGAGCTGTTTTTT.

The CDR3 DNA follows: TGTGCCAGCTCACCCACCTTCTCTAGCGGGGAGACCCAGTACTTC. It codes for CASSPTFSSGETQYF. The rearrangement links TRBV18 to TRBJ2-5; 8 bases map to TRBD2. V was pared by 3 bases and J by 5 bases, with 8 bases of the junction left unmatched. Germline assignment: CDR1 KGHSH and CDR2 LQKENI. The CDR3 has 15 amino acids.

The chain has TRBV20-1 and TRBJ2-1; 8 bases map to TRBD1. From germline, CDR1 is DFQATT and CDR2 SNEGSKA (reference sequence). V dropped 6 bases and J dropped 7; count of bases not matched to a gene: 2. The CDR3 is 11 residues long. The DNA of the CDR3 is TGCAGTGCGACAGGGGTTAATGAGCAGTTCTTC. Protein product: CSATGVNEQFF.

The chain carries TRBV15 and TRBJ2-3, with D possibly matching TRBD2 (6 bases). The V end was cut by 4 bases, the J end by 5 bases, with 16 bases between. Germline V gene data show CDR1 as LNHNV and CDR2 as YYDKDF (reference sequence). The CDR3 contains 15 residues. The chain's CDR3 is CATSTGETLLDTQYF. The DNA of the CDR3 is TGTGCCACCAGCACGGGGGAGACTCTGTTAGATACGCAGTATTTT.

The J gene is TRBJ1-2, the V gene TRBV5-4; 9 bases align to TRBD1. CDR3 size: 15 residues. CDR1 and CDR2 (germline): SGHNT, YYREEE (reference sequence). J was trimmed by 4 bases and V by 4 bases; bases with no gene match: 8. CDR3 sequence (DNA): TGTGCCAGCAGCACCCGGGACAGGGTTCTCTATGGCTACACCTTC. This translates into CASSTRDRVLYGYTF.

V gene TRBV6-5 combines with J gene TRBJ1-1; TRBD1 matches 9 bases. CDR1 and CDR2 from the germline V gene are MNHEY and SVGAGI. Trimming removed 4 bases from V and 0 bases from J; junction bases left unmatched: 6. The CDR3 contains 16 residues. CDR3 sequence reads: CASSSTGGALNTEAFF. CDR3 DNA sequence: TGTGCCAGCAGTTCCACAGGGGGCGCCCTGAACACTGAAGCTTTCTTT.